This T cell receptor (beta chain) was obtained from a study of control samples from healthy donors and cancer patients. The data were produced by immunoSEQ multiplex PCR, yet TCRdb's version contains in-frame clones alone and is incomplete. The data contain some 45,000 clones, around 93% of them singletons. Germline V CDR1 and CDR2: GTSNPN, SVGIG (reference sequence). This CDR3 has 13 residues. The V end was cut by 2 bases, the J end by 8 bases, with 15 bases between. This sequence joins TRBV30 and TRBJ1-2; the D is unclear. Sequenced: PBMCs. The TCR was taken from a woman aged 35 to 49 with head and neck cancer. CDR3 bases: TGTGCCTGGAGTCCCGACTATACCAGGGGCTACACCTTC. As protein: CAWSPDYTRGYTF.